This T cell receptor (beta chain) emerged from a study of T cells in Graves' hyperthyroidism and ophthalmopathy (dated by TCRdb to about 2019). About the full investigation: Peripheral blood samples were taken at initial diagnosis, before any treatment was given. Prospective prediction of ophthalmopathy was tested in an independent validation cohort of 18 to 20 hyperthyroidism patients and 15 to 17 patients who later progressed to ophthalmopathy. The roughly 100 discovery patients were randomly split 7:3 into training and test sets. After blood sampling, hyperthyroidism patients were treated with methimazole at a starting dose of 30 mg daily, and ophthalmopathy patients were treated with high-dose intravenous methylprednisolone. To identify distinguishing TCR V-J signatures, a discovery cohort of around 100 patients was used, comprising approximately 40 with Graves' ophthalmopathy and some 60 with stable Graves' hyperthyroidism. Thyroid tissue and blood T-cell repertoires from roughly six Graves' hyperthyroidism patients were also compared in the study. The paper describes TCR Vbeta CDR3 sequencing of around 140 peripheral blood samples, made up of about 40 ophthalmopathy patients, roughly 72 hyperthyroidism patients and some 17 progressor patients. Study-wide conclusions, independent of this receptor: Ophthalmopathy was separated from stable hyperthyroidism by a 13 V-J signature model, with around 90% sensitivity and 81% to 82% specificity obtained in cross-validation and 80%/75% obtained in testing. In validation, the model predicted progression to ophthalmopathy a median of about 6.5 months before onset, with about 64% sensitivity and just under 75% specificity. Most expanded thyroid clonotypes (frequency above 0.001) were also detected in blood, a finding suggesting that blood repertoires may reflect thyroid immune responses. Sample size was not statistically predetermined, and investigators were not blinded to group allocation.

Amplification of TCR beta CDR3 regions was carried out from RNA transcripts. A first-round RT-PCR of the TCR CDR3 used the HTBI primer set with the Qiagen OneStep RT-PCR kit. Libraries were constructed in a second round of multiplex PCR, after which size selection and purification were performed. The libraries were sequenced on an Illumina HiSeq2000 using paired-end 100 bp reads. The authors processed their data as follows. SOAPnuke was used to process the raw data, throwing out any read that contained adapters or uncalled bases, had a mean Phred below 15, or lacked an exact constant-primer or identifier match. High-quality paired reads were merged using COPE v1.2.5, and each unique nucleotide sequence was defined as a clonotype. Clonotypes were aligned to IMGT TRBV, TRBD and TRBJ reference segments using MiTCR v1.1. Analysis was restricted to V-J combinations with a frequency above 0.0001, which covered over 98% of repertoires. A TCS score was defined as the ratio between F50 (clonal expansion) and ExV (chaos), using BLOSUM62-based TCRdist between CDR3 peptides within each V-J. Welch's t-statistics and random forest reduced roughly 500 V-J features to 13, which were used in a naive Bayes classifier (R e1071). The Morisita-Horn index was used to measure how similar the thyroid and blood repertoires were. TCRdb trimmed the raw reads at Q25, called clones with MiXCR and kept productive beta chains. Every entry covers one CDR3 protein and lists the most common genes and DNA from its rows. These V and J calls are TCRdb output, not the study's own analysis. The table for this sample lists hundreds of thousands of distinct CDR3 sequences; about 35% of them were counted only once. The top ten clones comprise roughly 30% of the sample.

A word on this clonotype: No cognate antigen has been identified for it. A single base separates this from a much larger clone, so it may be a read error.

A patient counted as having stable Graves' hyperthyroidism if no progression to ophthalmopathy occurred over 18 months of follow-up. Hyperthyroidism patients were aged 18 to 65 years and newly diagnosed, with disease duration of less than 2 months. The study excluded patients with uncontrolled infections, other autoimmune diseases, pregnancy or lactation. Diagnoses relied on clinical symptoms, serum thyroxine and TRAb, thyroid ultrasound and orbital computed tomography. PBMCs were isolated from 8 to 10 ml of fresh peripheral blood by Ficoll-Paque density gradient centrifugation. Total RNA was extracted with Trizol reagent, and quality was checked on an Agilent 2100 Bioanalyzer. From the cysteine up to the phenylalanine, the CDR3 has a length of 13 residues. Just CDR3 DNA is preserved here, 39 bases in frame from base 1. As encoded in the germline V gene (reference sequence), CDR1 is DFQATT while CDR2 is SNEGSKA. After removal of 5 bases from V and 7 bases from J, the junction retains 5 bases not matched to a gene.

This sequence was found in a woman aged 40 to 49 with Graves' hyperthyroidism. The sample consisted of blood. The chain couples TRBV20-1 to TRBJ1-5, and 10 junctional nucleotides match TRBD1. The CDR3 sequence is CSAYGQGGQPQHF. The DNA reads as follows: TGCAGTGCTTATGGACAGGGGGGCCAGCCCCAGCATTTT.